This T cell receptor beta chain was identified during a study of beta chain features in type 1 diabetes (dated by TCRdb to between 2017 and 2018). Turning to the overall study: Mean age, gender distribution, total cell number and subset yield were not different between patients and healthy donors. Across all samples, some 110,000,000 sorted cells were examined, and cell number per subset correlated strongly with RNA yield. The study compared TCRB repertoires of sorted circulating CD4+ T cell subsets between recently diagnosed type 1 diabetes patients and matched healthy donors. Regulatory and stem cell-like memory subsets were obtained from only 8 patients and roughly 8 healthy donors, while naive and central memory subsets were obtained from all 28 donors.

The CDR3 measures 13 amino acids from cysteine to phenylalanine. Only the CDR3 portion is preserved as DNA: 39 bases, with reading frame beginning at the first base. CDR1 and CDR2 are read off the germline V gene as SGHAT and FQNNGV. V was cut back by 5 bases and J by 6 bases, leaving a gap of 10 bases between them. The entire isolated RNA was reverse transcribed using the High Capacity cDNA Reverse Transcription Kit, and thus expressed TCRB transcripts were sequenced. Deep immunoSEQ sequencing was performed on naive, central memory and regulatory T cell samples, with an average of roughly 3.3 million total reads per sample. After sorted cells were lysed in RLT buffer, RNA was extracted with DNase-treated RNeasy Micro or Mini kits, with the choice depending on cell number. To prevent cross-contamination, each cell subset was processed individually, whereas patient and healthy donor samples were processed jointly. The immunoSEQ multiplex PCR was used to amplify TCRB sequences from cDNA, generating 87-bp fragments that spanned the CDR3 region. The amplicons were sequenced using the Illumina HiSeq platform. In the source study's methods: Synthetic template baselines were used to correct PCR bias computationally, reads within Hamming distance 2 were collapsed, and singletons that could not be merged were discarded. Reads were aligned to IMGT to assign V, D and J genes, CDR3 length, and insertions or deletions at six rearrangement sites. Within each subset, clonotype counts were normalized to sorted cell number, and only after that were true diversity and Gini coefficients computed with the tcR R package. The overlap coefficient, calculated on TCRB nucleotide sequences, was used to measure repertoire sharing. As a proxy for the pre-selection repertoire, out-of-frame TCRB sequences from naive cells were analyzed. Imported from immuneACCESS, the table was reduced by TCRdb to in-frame sequences with V and J called. These copies leave out some clones; in studies compared against another copy, an unresolved V gene accounts for under half, and the cause of the remainder is not known. That table furnishes V, J and clone size, whereas the DNA furnished D and trimming. This sample is represented by about 250,000 clones; about a tenth of them were singletons. Of the sample, about 0.018% falls within the top ten clones.

What the authors observed across the whole study: In all four CD4+ subsets, TCRB CDR3 length was moderately but significantly shorter in type 1 diabetes patients. At VDJ recombination sites, type 1 diabetes patients had fewer insertions and more deleted nucleotides, which implies abnormalities in thymic rearrangement. Because cDNA was sequenced instead of genomic DNA, activated cells with high expression could be over-represented, although the groups did not differ in activation or CD3 levels. The naive, central memory and regulatory TCRB repertoires appeared to resemble one another more closely among patients than among healthy donors. Shorter templates might have been favored by PCR, but patient and control samples were amplified and corrected together, so both groups would have been affected equally by any skew. Because small numbers of individuals were included in the HLA sub-analyses, any influence of HLA type on TCRB rearrangement was left unresolved.

From each donor, a single peripheral blood sample of approximately 120 mL on average was drawn into heparinised tubes. A BD FACSAria II was used to sort naive, central memory, regulatory and stem cell-like memory CD4+ T cells with a panel that included CD45RO, CCR7, CD25, CD127, CD95 and CD27. Purity was above 95% for every sorted population. PBMCs were isolated right away by Lymphoprep density gradient centrifugation and were stained directly, without culture. Samples were stained and sorted in pairs, with one healthy donor and one patient per experiment, so that batch effects were minimized. On this clone itself: Its binding antigen is unknown. No base qualities exist here, and no much larger clone lies one base off it.

This sequence uses TRBV11-2 and TRBJ2-2; the best D guess is TRBD2, with 5 bases matching. The sample comprised naive CD4+ T cells from blood. The cell subset or site label for this specimen denotes: true naive CD4+ T cells. The receptor's source is a man under 40 with type 1 diabetes. The DNA reads TGTGCCAGCAGCCGATTGGGAGCCGGGGAGCTGTTTTTT. The encoded protein is CASSRLGAGELFF.